This is a list of T cell receptor beta chains from one sample in a study of blood T cells in healthy people across ages. Each CDR3 protein is one row after TCRdb ran MiXCR on the 5' RACE reads. There are approximately 730,000 distinct CDR3 sequences in the sample; 53% occur only once, and approximately 41% lies in the top ten. Specimen: blood. These receptors were taken from an elderly man in good health. CDR3s leave out the opening cysteine and the closing phenylalanine or tryptophan.

j_call | v_call | cdr3_aa
TRBJ1-1 | TRBV9 | ASSGTPGQGMNTEAF
TRBJ2-7 | TRBV16 | ASSPRRQGTEQY
TRBJ2-1 | TRBV10-3 | AISESRTGQAETQF
TRBJ1-2 | TRBV7-2 | ASSFELHNYGYT
TRBJ2-7 | TRBV4-1 | ASSQGVSGQGRYEQY
TRBJ2-1 | TRBV27 | ASSLSVRRGTRGDNEQF
TRBJ2-3 | TRBV20-1 | SAPGLAGVNTDTQY
TRBJ2-7 | TRBV7-3 | ASSLTGTGAYEQY
TRBJ1-4 | TRBV10-3 | AISPDGLNEKLF
TRBJ2-1 | TRBV29-1 | SVGYAGSSYNEQF
TRBJ2-1 | TRBV2 | ASRKGGGSYNEQF
TRBJ1-2 | TRBV27 | ASSPRFPPPGYT
TRBJ2-5 | TRBV6-6 | ASSHLGPSQETQY
TRBJ2-1 | TRBV7-2 | ASSLVDRGLYNEQF
TRBJ2-7 | TRBV28 | ASSKGGSPHEQY
TRBJ2-7 | TRBV5-1 | ASSLSWGIYEQY
TRBJ1-1 | TRBV29-1 | SVGAGGYGYTEAF